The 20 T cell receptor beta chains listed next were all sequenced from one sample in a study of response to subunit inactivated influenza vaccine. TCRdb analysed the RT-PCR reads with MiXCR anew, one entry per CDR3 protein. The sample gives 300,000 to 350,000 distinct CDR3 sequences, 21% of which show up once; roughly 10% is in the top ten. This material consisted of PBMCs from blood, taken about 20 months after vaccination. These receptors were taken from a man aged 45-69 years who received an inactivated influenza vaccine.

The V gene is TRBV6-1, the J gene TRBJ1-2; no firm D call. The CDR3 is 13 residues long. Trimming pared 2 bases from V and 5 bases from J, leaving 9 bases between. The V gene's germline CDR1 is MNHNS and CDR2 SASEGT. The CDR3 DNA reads TGTGCCAGCAGTGAACTTCAGGAGTATGGCTACACCTTC. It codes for CASSELQEYGYTF.

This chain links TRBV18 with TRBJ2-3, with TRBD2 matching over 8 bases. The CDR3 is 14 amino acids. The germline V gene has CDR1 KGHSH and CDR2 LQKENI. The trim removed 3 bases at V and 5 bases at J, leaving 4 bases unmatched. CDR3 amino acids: CASSPGTRVDTQYF. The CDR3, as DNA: TGTGCCAGCTCACCCGGGACTAGAGTAGATACGCAGTATTTT.

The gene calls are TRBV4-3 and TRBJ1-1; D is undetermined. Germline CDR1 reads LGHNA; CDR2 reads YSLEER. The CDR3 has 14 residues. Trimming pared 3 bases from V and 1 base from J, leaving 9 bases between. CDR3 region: CASSHPGQNTEAFF. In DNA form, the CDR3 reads TGCGCCAGCAGCCACCCCGGCCAGAACACTGAAGCTTTCTTT.

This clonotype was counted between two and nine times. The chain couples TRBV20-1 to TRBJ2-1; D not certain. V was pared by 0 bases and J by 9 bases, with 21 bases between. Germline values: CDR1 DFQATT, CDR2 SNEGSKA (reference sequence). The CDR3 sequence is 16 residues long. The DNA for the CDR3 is TGCAGTGCTAGAGATTTAACCGGGTTTCGGGTTGGTGAGCAGTTCTTC. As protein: CSARDLTGFRVGEQFF.

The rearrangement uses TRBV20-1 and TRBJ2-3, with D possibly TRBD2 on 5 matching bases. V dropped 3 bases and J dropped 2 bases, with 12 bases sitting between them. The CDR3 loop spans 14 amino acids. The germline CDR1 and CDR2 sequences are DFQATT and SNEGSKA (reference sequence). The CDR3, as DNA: TGCAGTGCTAGCAGGACTCTGAACACAGATACGCAGTATTTT. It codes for CSASRTLNTDTQYF.

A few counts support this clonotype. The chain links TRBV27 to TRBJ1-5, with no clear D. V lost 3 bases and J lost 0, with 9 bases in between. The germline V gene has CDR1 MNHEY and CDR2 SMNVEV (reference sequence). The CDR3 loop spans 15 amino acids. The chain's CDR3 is CASSFNGYSNQPQHF. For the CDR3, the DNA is TGTGCCAGCAGTTTCAACGGCTATAGCAATCAGCCCCAGCATTTT.

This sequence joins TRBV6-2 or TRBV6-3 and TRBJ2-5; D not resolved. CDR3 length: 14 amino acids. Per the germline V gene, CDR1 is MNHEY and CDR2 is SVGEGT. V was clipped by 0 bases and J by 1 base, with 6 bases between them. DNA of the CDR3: TGTGCCAGCAGTTACTCGCCCAGCCAAGAGACCCAGTACTTC. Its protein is CASSYSPSQETQYF.

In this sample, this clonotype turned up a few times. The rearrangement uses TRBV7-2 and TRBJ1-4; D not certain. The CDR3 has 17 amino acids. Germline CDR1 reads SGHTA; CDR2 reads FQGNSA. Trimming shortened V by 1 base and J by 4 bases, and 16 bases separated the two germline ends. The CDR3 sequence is CASSLVAPDGRNEKLFF. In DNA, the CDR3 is TGTGCCAGCAGCTTAGTCGCCCCCGACGGACGTAATGAAAAACTGTTTTTT.

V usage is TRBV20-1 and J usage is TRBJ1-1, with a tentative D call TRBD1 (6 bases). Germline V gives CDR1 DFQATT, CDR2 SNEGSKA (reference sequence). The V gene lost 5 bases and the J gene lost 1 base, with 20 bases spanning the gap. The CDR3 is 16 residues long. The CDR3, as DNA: TGCAGTGCTCCCCCAGCGCCAGGGGCGGCGAACACTGAAGCTTTCTTT. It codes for CSAPPAPGAANTEAFF.

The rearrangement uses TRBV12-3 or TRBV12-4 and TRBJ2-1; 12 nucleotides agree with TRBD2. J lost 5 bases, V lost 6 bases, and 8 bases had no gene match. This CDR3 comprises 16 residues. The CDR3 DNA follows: TGTGCCAGCAGCCCCCTGACTAGCGGGGGAAACAATGAGCAGTTCTTC. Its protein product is CASSPLTSGGNNEQFF.

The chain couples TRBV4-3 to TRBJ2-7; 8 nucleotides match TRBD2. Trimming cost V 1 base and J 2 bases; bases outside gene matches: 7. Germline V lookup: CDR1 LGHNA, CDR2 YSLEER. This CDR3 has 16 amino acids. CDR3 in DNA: TGCGCCAGCAGCCAAGCAGGACCGGGAGGGCCCTACGAGCAGTACTTC. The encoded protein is CASSQAGPGGPYEQYF.

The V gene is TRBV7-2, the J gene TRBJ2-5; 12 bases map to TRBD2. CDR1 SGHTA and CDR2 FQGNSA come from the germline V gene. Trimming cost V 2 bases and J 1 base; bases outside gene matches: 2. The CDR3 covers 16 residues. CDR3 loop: CASSLSTSGGQETQYF. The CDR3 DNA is TGTGCCAGCAGCTTATCGACTAGCGGGGGCCAAGAGACCCAGTACTTC.

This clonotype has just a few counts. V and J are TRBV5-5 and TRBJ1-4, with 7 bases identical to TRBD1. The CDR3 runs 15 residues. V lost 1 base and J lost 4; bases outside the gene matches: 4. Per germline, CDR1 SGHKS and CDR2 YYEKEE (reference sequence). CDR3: CASSLKGAFNEKLFF. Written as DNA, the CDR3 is TGTGCCAGCAGCTTGAAGGGGGCCTTTAATGAAAAACTGTTTTTT. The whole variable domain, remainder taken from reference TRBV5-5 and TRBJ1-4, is DAGVTQSPTHLIKTRGQQVTLRCSPISGHKSVSWYQQVLGQGPQFIFQYYEKEERGRGNFPDRFSARQFPNYSSELNVNALLLGDSALYLCASSLKGAFNEKLFFGSGTQLSVL.

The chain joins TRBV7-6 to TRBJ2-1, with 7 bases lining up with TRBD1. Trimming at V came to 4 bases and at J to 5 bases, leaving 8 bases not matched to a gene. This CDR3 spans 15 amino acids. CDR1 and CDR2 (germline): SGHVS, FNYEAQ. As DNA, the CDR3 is TGTGCCAGCAGCTCCAGGACAGGTTCCGACAATGAGCAGTTCTTC. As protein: CASSSRTGSDNEQFF.

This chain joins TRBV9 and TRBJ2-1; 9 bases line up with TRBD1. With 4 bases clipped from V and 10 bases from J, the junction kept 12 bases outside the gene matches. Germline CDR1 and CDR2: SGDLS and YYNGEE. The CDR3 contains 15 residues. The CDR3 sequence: CASSPGPGTGMEQFF. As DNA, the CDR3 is TGTGCCAGCAGCCCAGGTCCCGGGACAGGGATGGAGCAGTTCTTC. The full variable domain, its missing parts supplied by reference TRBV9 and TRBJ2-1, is DSGVTQTPKHLITATGQRVTLRCSPRSGDLSVYWYQQSLDQGLQFLIQYYNGEERAKGNILERFSAQQFPDLHSELNLSSLELGDSALYFCASSPGPGTGMEQFFGPGTRLTVL.

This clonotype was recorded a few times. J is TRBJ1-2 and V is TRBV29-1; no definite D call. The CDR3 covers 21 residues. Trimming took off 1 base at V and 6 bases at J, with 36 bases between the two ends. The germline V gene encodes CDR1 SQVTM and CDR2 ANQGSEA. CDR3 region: CSVEGARNTALRGRVRNGYTF. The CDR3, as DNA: TGCAGCGTTGAAGGCGCCCGGAATACCGCCCTCCGGGGTCGAGTTCGAAATGGCTACACCTTC.

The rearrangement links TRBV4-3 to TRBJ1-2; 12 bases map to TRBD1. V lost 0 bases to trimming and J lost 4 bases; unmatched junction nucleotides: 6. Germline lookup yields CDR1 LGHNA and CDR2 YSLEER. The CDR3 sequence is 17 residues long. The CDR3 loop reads CASSQEVGTGGVYGYTF. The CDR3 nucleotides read TGCGCCAGCAGCCAAGAGGTGGGGACAGGGGGCGTCTATGGCTACACCTTC.

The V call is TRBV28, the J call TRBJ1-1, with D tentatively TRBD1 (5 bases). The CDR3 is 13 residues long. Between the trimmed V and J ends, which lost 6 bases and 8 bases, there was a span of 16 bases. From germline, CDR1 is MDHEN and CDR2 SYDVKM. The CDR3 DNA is TGTGCCAGCAGCTTACCCGGGGGGGGAGAAGCTTTCTTT. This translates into CASSLPGGGEAFF.

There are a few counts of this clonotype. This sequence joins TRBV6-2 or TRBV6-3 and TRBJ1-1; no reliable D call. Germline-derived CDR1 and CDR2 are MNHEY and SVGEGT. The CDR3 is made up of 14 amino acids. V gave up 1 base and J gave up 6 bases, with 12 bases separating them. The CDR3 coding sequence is TGTGCCAGCAGTTACTGGACGGGAGGATCTGAAGCTTTCTTT. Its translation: CASSYWTGGSEAFF.

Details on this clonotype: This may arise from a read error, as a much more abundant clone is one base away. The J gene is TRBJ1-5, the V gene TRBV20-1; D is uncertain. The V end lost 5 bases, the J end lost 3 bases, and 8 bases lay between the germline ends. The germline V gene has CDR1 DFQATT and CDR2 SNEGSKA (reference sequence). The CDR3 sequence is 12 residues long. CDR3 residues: CSASVFNQPQHF. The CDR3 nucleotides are TGCAGTGCTTCAGTATTCAATCAGCCCCAGCATTTT.